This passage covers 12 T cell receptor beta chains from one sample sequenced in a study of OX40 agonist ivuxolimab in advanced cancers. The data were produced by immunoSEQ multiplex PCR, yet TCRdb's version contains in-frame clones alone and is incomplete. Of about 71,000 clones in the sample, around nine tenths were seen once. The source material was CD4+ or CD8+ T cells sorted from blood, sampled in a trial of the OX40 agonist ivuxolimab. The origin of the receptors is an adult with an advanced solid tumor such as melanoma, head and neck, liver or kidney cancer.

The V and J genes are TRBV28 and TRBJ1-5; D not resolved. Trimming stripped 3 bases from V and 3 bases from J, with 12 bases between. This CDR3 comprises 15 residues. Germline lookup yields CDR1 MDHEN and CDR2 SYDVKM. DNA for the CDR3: TGTGCCAGCAGTTTCTCCGGCCTTTCCAATCAGCCCCAGCATTTT. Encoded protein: CASSFSGLSNQPQHF.

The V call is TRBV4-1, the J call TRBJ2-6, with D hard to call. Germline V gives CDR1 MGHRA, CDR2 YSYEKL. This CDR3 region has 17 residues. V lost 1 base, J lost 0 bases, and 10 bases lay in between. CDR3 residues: CASSQGSARSGANVLTF. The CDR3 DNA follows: TGCGCCAGCAGCCAAGGGTCCGCCCGCTCTGGGGCCAACGTCCTGACTTTC.

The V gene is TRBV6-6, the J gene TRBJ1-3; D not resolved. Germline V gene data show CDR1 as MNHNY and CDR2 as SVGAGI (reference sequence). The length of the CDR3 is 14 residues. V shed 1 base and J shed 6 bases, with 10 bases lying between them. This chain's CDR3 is CASSYLSAANTIYF. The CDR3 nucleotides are TGTGCCAGCAGTTACTTATCAGCCGCAAACACCATATATTTT.

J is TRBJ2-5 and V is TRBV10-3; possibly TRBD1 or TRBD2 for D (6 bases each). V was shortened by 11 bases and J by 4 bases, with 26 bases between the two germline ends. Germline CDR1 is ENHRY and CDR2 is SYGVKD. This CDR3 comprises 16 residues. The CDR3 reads CARNRGRSRPSETQYF. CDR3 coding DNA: TGTGCCCGAAATCGGGGGCGGTCTAGGCCGTCAGAGACCCAGTACTTC.

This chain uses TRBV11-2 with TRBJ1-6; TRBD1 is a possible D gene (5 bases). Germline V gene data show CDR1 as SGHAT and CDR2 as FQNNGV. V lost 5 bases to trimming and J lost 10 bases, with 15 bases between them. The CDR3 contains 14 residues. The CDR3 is CASSRDWRGSPLHF. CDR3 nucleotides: TGTGCCAGCAGCCGGGACTGGCGTGGGTCACCCCTCCACTTT.

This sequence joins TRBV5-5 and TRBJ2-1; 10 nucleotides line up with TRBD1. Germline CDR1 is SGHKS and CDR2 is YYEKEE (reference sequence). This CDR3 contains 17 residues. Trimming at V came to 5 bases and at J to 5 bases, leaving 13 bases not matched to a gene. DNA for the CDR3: TGTGCCAGCAGTTCTTGGGACAGGGGTTATGCGGACAATGAGCAGTTCTTC. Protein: CASSSWDRGYADNEQFF.

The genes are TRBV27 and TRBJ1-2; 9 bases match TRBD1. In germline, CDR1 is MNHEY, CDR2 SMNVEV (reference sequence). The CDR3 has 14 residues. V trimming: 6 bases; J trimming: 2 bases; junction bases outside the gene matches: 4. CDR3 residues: CASRSGTGNYGYTF. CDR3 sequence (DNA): TGTGCCAGCAGATCCGGGACAGGGAACTATGGCTACACCTTC.

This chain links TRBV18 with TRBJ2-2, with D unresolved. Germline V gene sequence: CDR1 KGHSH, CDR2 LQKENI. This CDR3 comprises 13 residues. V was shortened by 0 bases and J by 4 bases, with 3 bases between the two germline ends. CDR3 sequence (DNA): TGTGCCAGCTCACCACCCGGCACCGGGGAGCTGTTTTTT. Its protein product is CASSPPGTGELFF. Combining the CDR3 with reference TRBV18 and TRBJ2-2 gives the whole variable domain NAGVMQNPRHLVRRRGQEARLRCSPMKGHSHVYWYRQLPEEGLKFMVYLQKENIIDESGMPKERFSAEFPKEGPSILRIQQVVRGDSAAYFCASSPPGTGELFFGEGSRLTVL.

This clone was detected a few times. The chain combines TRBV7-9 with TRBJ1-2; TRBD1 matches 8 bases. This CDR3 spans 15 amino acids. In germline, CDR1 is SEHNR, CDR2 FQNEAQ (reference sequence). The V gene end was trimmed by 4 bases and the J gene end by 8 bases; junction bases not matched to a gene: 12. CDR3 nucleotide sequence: TGTGCCAGCAGCTACACCGGGACAGGTCGCGGCGGCTACACCTTC. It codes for CASSYTGTGRGGYTF.

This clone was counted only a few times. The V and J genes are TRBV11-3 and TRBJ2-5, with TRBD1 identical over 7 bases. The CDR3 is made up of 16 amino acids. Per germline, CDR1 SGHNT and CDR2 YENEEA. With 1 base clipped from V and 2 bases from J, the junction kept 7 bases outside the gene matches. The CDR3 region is CASSLGQGVGQETQYF. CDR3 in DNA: TGTGCCAGCAGCTTAGGACAGGGAGTAGGTCAAGAGACCCAGTACTTC.

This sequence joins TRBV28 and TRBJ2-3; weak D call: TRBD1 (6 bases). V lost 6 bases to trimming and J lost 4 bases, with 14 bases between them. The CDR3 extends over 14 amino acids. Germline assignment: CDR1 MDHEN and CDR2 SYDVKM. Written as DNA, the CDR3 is TGTGCCAGCAGAACAGGGTCTGTCGCAGATACGCAGTATTTT. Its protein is CASRTGSVADTQYF.

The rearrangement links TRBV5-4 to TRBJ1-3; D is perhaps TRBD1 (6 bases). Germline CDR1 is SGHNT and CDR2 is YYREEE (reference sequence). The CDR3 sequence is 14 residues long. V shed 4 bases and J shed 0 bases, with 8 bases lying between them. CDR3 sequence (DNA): TGTGCCAGCAGCCCGGACAGCTCTGGAAACACCATATATTTT. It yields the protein CASSPDSSGNTIYF.